The 21 T cell receptor beta chains given below trace back to one sample, sequenced in a study of human T cells and chemical hapten exposure. TCRdb processed the RACE reads anew with MiXCR; each CDR3 protein has one entry. The sample shows approximately 79,000 distinct CDR3 sequences, approximately 10% of them seen only once. As to time point: patch test 1, 2 weeks after DPC sensitization. Treatment described: therapeutic diphenylcyclopropenone sensitization with weekly scalp DPC. This specimen was whole blood, taken in connection with sensitization to the hapten diphenylcyclopropenone (DPC). The source of these receptors is a woman aged 50 to 60 with alopecia areata. Some clones in this sample may be carry-over from other donors' samples.

This chain links TRBV14 with TRBJ2-7, with TRBD2 matching 9 bases. This CDR3 spans 15 amino acids. The germline V gene has CDR1 SGHDN and CDR2 FVKESK. Trimming cost V 0 bases and J 3 bases; bases outside gene matches: 3. CDR3 DNA: TGTGCCAGCAGCCAAGAGGGACTAGCAAACTACGAGCAGTACTTC. Amino acids: CASSQEGLANYEQYF.

This clonotype was seen a handful of times. This chain links TRBV29-1 with TRBJ2-1; D is possibly TRBD2 (5 bases). The CDR3 totals 13 residues. V shed 4 bases and J shed 0 bases, with 7 bases lying between them. The germline V gene encodes CDR1 SQVTM and CDR2 ANQGSEA. The CDR3 DNA reads as TGCAGCGTTGGGGAGCCCTCCTACAATGAGCAGTTCTTC. Translating it yields CSVGEPSYNEQFF.

The rearrangement uses TRBV9 and TRBJ2-3; 8 positions agree with TRBD2. The CDR3 loop spans 15 amino acids. Germline V gives CDR1 SGDLS, CDR2 YYNGEE. Unmatched junction bases numbered 4, after V lost 0 bases and J lost 4 bases. The CDR3 sequence is CASSVVAGGPDTQYF. CDR3 coding DNA: TGTGCCAGCAGCGTAGTGGCGGGAGGCCCAGATACGCAGTATTTT.

The sample holds many counts of this clonotype. The V call is TRBV11-2, the J call TRBJ2-1; D is uncertain. The CDR3 has 13 residues. Germline assignment: CDR1 SGHAT and CDR2 FQNNGV. The ends were cut back, 2 bases at V and 9 bases at J, with 11 bases in the middle. CDR3 residues: CASSLIGATEQFF. The CDR3 nucleotides are TGTGCCAGCAGCTTAATCGGAGCCACTGAGCAGTTCTTC.

This CDR3 reads CASRTGTSGSRTQYF. DNA for the CDR3: TGTGCCAGCAGGACCGGGACTAGCGGGAGCCGGACCCAGTACTTC. This sequence joins TRBV28 and TRBJ2-5; 14 bases map to TRBD2. The CDR3 sequence is 15 residues long. Losses at the gene ends were 6 bases for V and 7 bases for J; bases not matched to a gene: 7. The germline CDR1 and CDR2 sequences are MDHEN and SYDVKM.

The V and J genes are TRBV18 and TRBJ2-7; 9 nucleotides match TRBD1. Germline CDR1 reads KGHSH; CDR2 reads LQKENI. V trimming: 0 bases; J trimming: 1 base; junction bases outside the gene matches: 4. The CDR3 has 16 amino acids. The CDR3 DNA is TGTGCCAGCTCACCACCGACAGGACAGGGGTCCTACGAGCAGTACTTC. It specifies CASSPPTGQGSYEQYF.

This clonotype was counted at least ten times. The chain carries TRBV11-2 and TRBJ2-6; D is ambiguous. Per the germline V gene, CDR1 is SGHAT and CDR2 is FQNNGV. This CDR3 region has 14 residues. V lost 0 bases to trimming and J lost 3 bases, with 3 bases between them. The CDR3 sequence: CASSLDRGANVLTF. The CDR3 region has the DNA TGTGCCAGCAGCTTAGATCGTGGGGCCAACGTCCTGACTTTC.

This clonotype was observed a handful of times. The chain combines TRBV10-3 with TRBJ2-3; 9 bases match TRBD2. The germline V gene encodes CDR1 ENHRY and CDR2 SYGVKD. V shed 1 base and J 4 bases; nucleotides not matched to a gene: 3. The CDR3 has 15 residues. CDR3 region: CAISEWAGGPDTQYF. The CDR3 bases are TGTGCCATCAGTGAGTGGGCGGGAGGGCCAGATACGCAGTATTTT.

This clonotype was counted only a few times. This sequence joins TRBV21-1 and TRBJ1-5. TRBV21-1 is a pseudogene segment. The CDR3 consists of 12 residues. CDR3 coding DNA: TGTGCCAGCAGGCCCAGGAATCAGCCCCAGCATTTT. This codes for CASRPRNQPQHF.

The sample holds one count of this clonotype. The rearrangement links TRBV13 to TRBJ2-1; D is unresolved. Looked up from germline, CDR1 is PRHDT and CDR2 is FYEKMQ (reference sequence). V was shortened by 1 base and J by 8 bases, with 9 bases between the two germline ends. This CDR3 contains 13 residues. This chain's CDR3 is CASSLAPSDEQFF. The DNA of the CDR3 is TGTGCCAGCAGCTTAGCACCGTCCGATGAGCAGTTCTTC.

This clonotype showed up many times. The J gene is TRBJ2-3, the V gene TRBV28, with 14 bases matching TRBD2. The trim removed 6 bases at V and 4 bases at J, leaving 3 bases unmatched. The CDR3 is 15 amino acids. Looked up from germline, CDR1 is MDHEN and CDR2 is SYDVKM. The DNA for the CDR3 is TGTGCCAGCAGGGCGACTAGCGGGAGGGCAGATACGCAGTATTTT. Its protein is CASRATSGRADTQYF.

This clonotype was found many times. The gene calls are TRBV6-5 and TRBJ1-1; a weak D match, TRBD1 (6 bases). Germline lookup yields CDR1 MNHEY and CDR2 SVGAGI. With 3 bases removed from V and 4 bases from J, the gap between germline ends came to 18 bases. CDR3 length: 16 residues. The chain's CDR3 is CASSYYFTGKATEAFF. The CDR3, as DNA: TGTGCCAGCAGTTATTATTTTACAGGGAAAGCCACTGAAGCTTTCTTT.

This clonotype was observed once. The chain joins TRBV4-3 to TRBJ2-2; no definite D call. V was cut by 0 bases and J by 6 bases, with 5 bases left in between. Germline CDR1 and CDR2: LGHNA and YSLEER. This CDR3 is built from 13 residues. The CDR3 loop is CASSQDWSGELFF. For the CDR3, the DNA is TGCGCCAGCAGCCAAGACTGGTCCGGGGAGCTGTTTTTT.

The chain couples TRBV14 to TRBJ2-3; the match to TRBD2 covers 9 bases. Germline CDR1 and CDR2: SGHDN and FVKESK. CDR3 length: 15 amino acids. The V segment lost 1 base and the J segment 6 bases; nucleotides outside the gene matches: 5. The CDR3 loop is CASSQGSSGSDTQYF. The DNA of the CDR3 is TGTGCCAGCAGCCAAGGAAGTAGCGGGAGTGATACGCAGTATTTT.

The CDR3 DNA reads as TGTGCCAGCAGTCCCTTCCGGGGCCGGGGGTCAGATACGCAGTATTTT. Amino acid sequence: CASSPFRGRGSDTQYF. The V and J genes are TRBV28 and TRBJ2-3; perhaps TRBD2 as D (6 bases). Germline CDR1 reads MDHEN; CDR2 reads SYDVKM. The CDR3 totals 16 residues. V lost 5 bases, J lost 4 bases, and 19 bases lay in between.

This chain links TRBV10-2 with TRBJ2-5, with D perhaps TRBD1 (5 bases). V lost 2 bases, J lost 1 base, and 8 bases lay in between. CDR1 and CDR2 (germline): WSHSY, SAAADI. The CDR3 loop spans 14 amino acids. The CDR3 loop reads CASSETRVQETQYF. The CDR3 DNA reads TGCGCCAGCAGTGAGACCAGGGTCCAAGAGACCCAGTACTTC.

V is TRBV28 and J is TRBJ2-7; unclear D gene. Germline loops: CDR1 MDHEN, CDR2 SYDVKM. The CDR3 consists of 13 residues. The ends were cut back, 5 bases at V and 4 bases at J, with 12 bases in the middle. The CDR3: CASSTGPRYEQYF. The CDR3 DNA reads TGTGCCAGCAGTACCGGACCCCGATACGAGCAGTACTTC. The whole variable domain, remainder taken from reference TRBV28 and TRBJ2-7, is DVKVTQSSRYLVKRTGEKVFLECVQDMDHENMFWYRQDPGLGLRLIYFSYDVKMKEKGDIPEGYSVSREKKERFSLILESASTNQTSMYLCASSTGPRYEQYFGPGTRLTVT.

The chain recombines TRBV12-3 or TRBV12-4 with TRBJ1-1, with D possibly being TRBD1 (5 bases). The length of the CDR3 is 14 residues. The V end was cut by 2 bases, the J end by 1 base, with 8 bases between. In DNA, the CDR3 is TGTGCCAGCAGTTTACAGGGTCCGAACACTGAAGCTTTCTTT. This codes for CASSLQGPNTEAFF.

This clonotype was seen repeatedly, ten times or more. The genes are TRBV18 and TRBJ1-5, with no clear D. The ends were cut back, 3 bases at V and 2 bases at J, with 8 bases in the middle. Germline CDR1 reads KGHSH; CDR2 reads LQKENI. This CDR3 is built from 14 residues. CDR3 in DNA: TGTGCCAGCTCACCCAGCGCACGCAATCAGCCCCAGCATTTT. Translated, it gives CASSPSARNQPQHF. Full variable domain (missing parts from reference TRBV18 and TRBJ1-5): NAGVMQNPRHLVRRRGQEARLRCSPMKGHSHVYWYRQLPEEGLKFMVYLQKENIIDESGMPKERFSAEFPKEGPSILRIQQVVRGDSAAYFCASSPSARNQPQHFGDGTRLSIL.

CDR3 protein: CASSQVRNTEAFF. DNA of the CDR3: TGTGCCAGCAGCCAAGTTAGAAACACTGAAGCTTTCTTT. The chain has TRBV4-2 and TRBJ1-1; no definite D call. CDR1 and CDR2 from the germline V gene are LGHNA and YNFKEQ. Deletions cut 1 base from V and 2 bases from J, with 5 bases between. The CDR3 sequence is 13 residues long.

This clonotype was seen only a few times. The chain couples TRBV11-3 to TRBJ2-7; TRBD1 is a possible D gene (6 bases). Germline V CDR1 and CDR2: SGHNT, YENEEA. There are 14 residues in the CDR3. Trimming removed 1 base from V and 3 bases from J, with 10 bases in between. CDR3 in DNA: TGTGCCAGCAGCTTAGGGTCAGGGGTCTACGAGCAGTACTTC. Amino acids: CASSLGSGVYEQYF.